This T cell receptor beta chain was recovered during a study of T cell repertoires in cytomegalovirus infection. General study points: Ex vivo, HLA-C-restricted CMV-specific TCR beta clonotypes prevailed over the rest of the response.

V lost 3 bases, J lost 5 bases, and 17 bases lay in between. The CDR3 extends over 15 amino acids. Per germline, CDR1 SGHNT and CDR2 YYREEE (reference sequence). One entry per CDR3 protein, called by TCRdb with MiXCR from the reads. The profile covers about a million distinct CDR3 sequences, with about a third appearing a single time and 13% taken by the ten largest. This clonotype was counted a few times. Antigen unknown. The sequence came from a human donor in good health (CMV status not recorded). Some clones in this sample may be carry-over from other donors' samples. The chain employs TRBV5-4 and TRBJ1-2, with D possibly TRBD1 on 5 matching bases. The sequencing used cultured CD8+ T cells from PBMCs, collected from culture after CMV antigen stimulation. The CDR3 coding sequence is TGTGCCAGCAGCTCGGAGGGACGGGGGGGTTATGGCTACACCTTC. Amino acid sequence: CASSSEGRGGYGYTF.